This T cell receptor (beta chain) was documented in a study of T cell clonality in common variable immunodeficiency. Overall study results and limits: In common variable immunodeficiency, TCR beta chains reportedly carried fewer deletions and N-nucleotide insertions.

The sample holds a few counts of this clone. The antigen is undetermined. Read data end 3 residues before the CDR3 end; the end is taken from the germline J gene. Data came from immunoSEQ multiplex PCR; TCRdb stores just in-frame clones and leaves some out. Sampling found more than 20,000 clones, none seen once. Germline CDR1 is SNHLY and CDR2 is FYNNEI. The CDR3 has 15 residues. With 1 base clipped from V and 4 bases from J, the junction kept 4 bases outside the gene matches. Input material: peripheral blood mononuclear cells. The rearrangement joins TRBV2 to TRBJ2-1, with TRBD2 identical over 7 bases. This receptor was obtained from a human donor with common variable immunodeficiency. The part of the CDR3 DNA that was read is TGTGCCAGCAGTGAAGAAGCGGGACTATACAATGAG. This sequence encodes CASSEEAGLYNE. The whole CDR3 sequence reads CASSEEAGLYNEQFF.